This T cell receptor (beta chain) was observed in a study of blood T cell repertoires in COVID-19. Across the study: The cDNA or gDNA used as material had been derived from T cells, B-cell-depleted T cells, or PBMCs.

V was clipped by 0 bases and J by 5 bases; unmatched bases: 11. Germline CDR1 SGHVS, CDR2 FNYEAQ. This CDR3 contains 18 residues. TCRdb's table, derived via immunoSEQ multiplex PCR, lists solely in-frame clones and lacks some. The data hold roughly 260,000 clones, with 75% to 90% observed a single time. Study members were between about 18 and 100 years old and lived in 24 US regions. The chain links TRBV7-6 to TRBJ2-2; 8 nucleotides align to TRBD2. This clonotype was obtained from a woman aged 25 to 45 with acute COVID-19. The sample comprised PBMCs or T cells enriched from blood (not recorded which). DNA for the CDR3: TGTGCCAGCAGCTTAGCCCCCACGGGAGGGCCTTGGACCGGGGAGCTGTTTTTT. It is translated as CASSLAPTGGPWTGELFF. The full variable domain, in which reference TRBV7-6 and TRBJ2-2 provide the parts outside the CDR3, is GAGVSQSPRYKVTKRGQDVALRCDPISGHVSLYWYRQALGQGPEFLTYFNYEAQQDKSGLPNDRFSAERPEGSISTLTIQRTEQRDSAMYRCASSLAPTGGPWTGELFFGEGSRLTVL.